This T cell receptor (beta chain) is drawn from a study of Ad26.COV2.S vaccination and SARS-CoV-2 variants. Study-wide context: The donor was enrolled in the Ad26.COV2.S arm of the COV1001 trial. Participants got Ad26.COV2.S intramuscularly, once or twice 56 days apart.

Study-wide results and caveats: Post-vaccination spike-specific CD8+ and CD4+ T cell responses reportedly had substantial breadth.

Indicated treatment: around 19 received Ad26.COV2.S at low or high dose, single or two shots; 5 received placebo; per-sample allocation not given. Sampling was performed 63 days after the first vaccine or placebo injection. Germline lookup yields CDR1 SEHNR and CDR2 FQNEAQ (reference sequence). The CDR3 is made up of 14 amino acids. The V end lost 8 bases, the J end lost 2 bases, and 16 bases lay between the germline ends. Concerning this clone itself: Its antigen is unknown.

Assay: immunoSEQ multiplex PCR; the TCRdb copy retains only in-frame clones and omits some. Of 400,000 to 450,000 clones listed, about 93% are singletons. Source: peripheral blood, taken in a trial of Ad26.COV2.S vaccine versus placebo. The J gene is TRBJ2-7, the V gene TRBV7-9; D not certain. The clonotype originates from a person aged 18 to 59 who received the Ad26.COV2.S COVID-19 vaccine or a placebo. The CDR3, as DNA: TGTGCCAGCGGAAGCGCCTCTCGTCCCTACGAGCAGTACTTC. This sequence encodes CASGSASRPYEQYF.